The subject of this entry is one TCR beta chain. Its cognate antigen is unknown. These data belong to a study of blood T cells in healthy people across ages. Study summary: Per every two T cells, about one barcoded beta molecule was captured by template switching.

Trimming took 4 bases from V and 10 from J; bases not matched to a gene: 10. Per germline, CDR1 SGHRS and CDR2 YFSETQ. The length of the CDR3 is 14 residues. Study outcomes and limitations: Any changes in expanded clonotypes were possibly confounded, as donor CMV status remained unknown.

The use of a sample-barcoded 5' primer and a J-beta primer mix characterized a second PCR of roughly 7 to 11 cycles. MiXCR, run by TCRdb on the 5' RACE reads, gives a single entry per CDR3 protein. The table includes around 690,000 distinct CDR3 sequences, roughly 50% detected once. The receptor comes from a man aged 55 to 70 in good health. The rearrangement links TRBV5-1 to TRBJ2-3; the match to TRBD2 covers 9 bases. The specimen sequenced was blood. CDR3 nucleotide sequence: TGCGCCAGCAGCCAAAGACTAGCGGCTGATGCGCAGTATTTT. Translating it yields CASSQRLAADAQYF.